The entry that follows covers one T cell receptor (beta chain) sequence. The antigen is unknown. These data belong to a study of CXCR3-negative and CXCR3-positive naive CD8 T cells. TRB cDNA libraries were made by UMI-labeled 5' RACE. TCRdb re-analyzed the 5' RACE reads; it lists each CDR3 protein once, without DNA. This repertoire comprises roughly 120,000 distinct CDR3 sequences; its ten largest clones make up 0.59%. Study results and caveats: CXCR3-positive naive cells carried more hydrophobic TRB CDR3s than CXCR3-negative ones.

CDR3 size: 13 residues. Per the germline V gene, CDR1 is SQVTM and CDR2 is ANQGSEA. The rearrangement links TRBV29-1 to TRBJ1-2; TCRdb's D call of TRBD1 is untestable without DNA. The TCR was taken from a human donor in good health. Some clones in this sample may be carry-over from other donors' samples. Sequenced material: naive CXCR3+ CD8+ T cells from blood. Subset indicated: CD45RO-CCR7+CD27+CD95- naive CD8+ T cells expressing CXCR3 (TNR3+). The CDR3 here is CSVEDYSPNGYTF.